Below, 2 T cell receptor beta chains from the same sample are listed, as sequenced in a study of regulatory T cells in long-lasting Graves disease. Both iRepertoire HTBI primers and Arm-PCR of CDR3 regions were used to build the TCR beta libraries. One entry per CDR3 protein, called by TCRdb with MiXCR from the multiplex PCR reads. The sample has roughly 400,000 distinct CDR3 sequences, 20% seen once. Time point defined: persistent/refractory GD, antithyroid drugs over 5 years with positive TRAb. Making the TCR library involved RNA that had been extracted from PBMCs. Material: peripheral blood mononuclear cells (PBMCs), obtained when the disease was refractory, from a patient treated with antithyroid drugs. The receptor source for this set is a female donor with Graves disease.

This clonotype came up many times. V usage is TRBV11-2 and J usage is TRBJ1-1; D is ambiguous. The CDR3 has 16 amino acids. The V gene's germline CDR1 is SGHAT and CDR2 FQNNGV. Trimming pared 5 bases from V and 7 bases from J, leaving 23 bases between. CDR3 coding DNA: TGTGCCAGCAGCCTTACAGCGGGTTTAGGGCTAGGTGAAGCTTTCTTT. As protein: CASSLTAGLGLGEAFF. Looking up the rest from reference TRBV11-2 and TRBJ1-1 gives the full variable domain: EAGVAQSPRYKIIEKRQSVAFWCNPISGHATLYWYQQILGQGPKLLIQFQNNGVVDDSQLPKDRFSAERLKGVDSTLKIQPAKLEDSAVYLCASSLTAGLGLGEAFFGQGTRLTVV.

This clonotype was seen a few times. The rearrangement uses TRBV29-1 and TRBJ1-2; TRBD1 matches 8 bases. Germline V CDR1 and CDR2: SQVTM, ANQGSEA. V trimming: 4 bases; J trimming: 4 bases; junction bases outside the gene matches: 14. This CDR3 is built from 16 residues. CDR3 residues: CSVVGSRQGIFYGYTF. For the CDR3, the DNA is TGCAGCGTTGTGGGTTCGCGACAGGGGATCTTCTATGGCTACACCTTC. Supplemented by reference TRBV29-1 and TRBJ1-2, the full variable domain reads SAVISQKPSRDICQRGTSLTIQCQVDSQVTMMFWYRQQPGQSLTLIATANQGSEATYESGFVIDKFPISRPNLTFSTLTVSNMSPEDSSIYLCSVVGSRQGIFYGYTFGSGTRLTVV.